The clone carrying this T cell receptor beta chain was counted only a few times. The data originate from a study of blood T cell repertoires in COVID-19. Study-wide context: Specimens from acute and convalescent COVID-19 originated in the United States, Italy and Spain.

Original methodology: The authors estimated nucleated cell counts from reference gene primer amplification. Method: immunoSEQ multiplex PCR; TCRdb's copy keeps in-frame clones and lacks some. The DNA gave D and trimming, while V, J and clone size come from that table. This table has roughly 290,000 clones, approximately 85% appearing once. The Seattle patients joined while their infection was active and were tracked longitudinally afterward. Source material: peripheral blood. The sequence derives from a human donor with COVID-19, enrolled during active disease. The donor label of this sample is uncertain.

CDR3: CASSPRTGGNTGELFF. The CDR3 bases are TGTGCCAGCAGCCCCCGGACAGGGGGTAACACCGGGGAGCTGTTTTTT. The V gene is TRBV11-3, the J gene TRBJ2-2, with 10 positions matching TRBD1. Per the germline V gene, CDR1 is SGHNT and CDR2 is YENEEA. The J segment lost 2 bases and the V segment lost 5 bases, leaving 5 bases of the junction unmatched. This CDR3 comprises 16 residues.